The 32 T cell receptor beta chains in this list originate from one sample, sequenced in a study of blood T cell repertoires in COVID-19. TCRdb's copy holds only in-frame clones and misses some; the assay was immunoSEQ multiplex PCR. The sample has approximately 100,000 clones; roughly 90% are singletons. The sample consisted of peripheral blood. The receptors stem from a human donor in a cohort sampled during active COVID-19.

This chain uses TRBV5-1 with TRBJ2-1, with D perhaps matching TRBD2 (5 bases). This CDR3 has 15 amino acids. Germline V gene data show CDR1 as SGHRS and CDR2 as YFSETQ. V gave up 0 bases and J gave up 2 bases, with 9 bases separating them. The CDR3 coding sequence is TGCGCCAGCAGCTTGGCCGGGGAACCCTACAATGAGCAGTTCTTC. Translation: CASSLAGEPYNEQFF. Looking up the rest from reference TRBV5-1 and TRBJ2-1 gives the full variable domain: KAGVTQTPRYLIKTRGQQVTLSCSPISGHRSVSWYQQTPGQGLQFLFEYFSETQRNKGNFPGRFSGRQFSNSRSEMNVSTLELGDSALYLCASSLAGEPYNEQFFGPGTRLTVL.

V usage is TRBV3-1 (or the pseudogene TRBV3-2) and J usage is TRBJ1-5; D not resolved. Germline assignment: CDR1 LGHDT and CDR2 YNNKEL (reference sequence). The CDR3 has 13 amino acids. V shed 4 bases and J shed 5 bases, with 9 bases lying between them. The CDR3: CASSPLSDQPQHF. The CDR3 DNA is TGTGCCAGCAGCCCACTGTCCGATCAGCCCCAGCATTTT.

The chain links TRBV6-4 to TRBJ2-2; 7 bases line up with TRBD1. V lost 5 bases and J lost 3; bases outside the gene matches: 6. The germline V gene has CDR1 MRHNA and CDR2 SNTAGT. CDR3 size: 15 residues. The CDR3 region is CASSLGGTDTGELFF. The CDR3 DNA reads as TGTGCCAGCAGTCTAGGGGGCACGGACACCGGGGAGCTGTTTTTT.

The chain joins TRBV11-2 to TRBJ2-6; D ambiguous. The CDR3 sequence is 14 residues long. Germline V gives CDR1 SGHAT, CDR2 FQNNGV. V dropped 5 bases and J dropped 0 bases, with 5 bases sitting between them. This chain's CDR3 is CASSPSSGANVLTF. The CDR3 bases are TGTGCCAGCAGCCCGAGCTCTGGGGCCAACGTCCTGACTTTC.

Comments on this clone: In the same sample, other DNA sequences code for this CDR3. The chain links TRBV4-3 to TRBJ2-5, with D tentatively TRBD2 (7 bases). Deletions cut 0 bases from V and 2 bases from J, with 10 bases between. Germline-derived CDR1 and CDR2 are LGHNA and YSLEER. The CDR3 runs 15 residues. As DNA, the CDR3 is TGCGCCAGCAGCCAAGAGAGGGGGGGTCAAGAGACCCAGTACTTC. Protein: CASSQERGGQETQYF.

The CDR3 here is CASSIDRAGELFF. DNA for the CDR3: TGTGCCAGTAGTATCGACAGGGCCGGGGAGCTGTTTTTT. This chain connects TRBV19 to TRBJ2-2; 7 nucleotides align to TRBD1. V was pared by 3 bases and J by 6 bases, with 1 base of the junction left unmatched. Germline assignment: CDR1 LNHDA and CDR2 SQIVND (reference sequence). The CDR3 sequence is 13 residues long.

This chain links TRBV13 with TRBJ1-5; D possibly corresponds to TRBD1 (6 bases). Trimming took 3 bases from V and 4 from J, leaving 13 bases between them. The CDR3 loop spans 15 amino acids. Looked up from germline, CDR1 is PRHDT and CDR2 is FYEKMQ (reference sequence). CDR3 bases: TGTGCCAGCAGCTTTCAGGGACAAGGTAATCAGCCCCAGCATTTT. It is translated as CASSFQGQGNQPQHF.

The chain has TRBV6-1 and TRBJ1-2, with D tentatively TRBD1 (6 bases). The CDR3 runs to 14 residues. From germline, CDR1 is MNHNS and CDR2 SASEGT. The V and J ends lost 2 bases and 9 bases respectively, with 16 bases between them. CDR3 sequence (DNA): TGTGCCAGCAGTGAACCCGCCCTGGGGGCACGCTACACCTTC. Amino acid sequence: CASSEPALGARYTF.

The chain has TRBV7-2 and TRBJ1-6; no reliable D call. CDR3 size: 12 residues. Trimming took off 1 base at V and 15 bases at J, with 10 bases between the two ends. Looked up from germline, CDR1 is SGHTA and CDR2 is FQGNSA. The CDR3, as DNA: TGTGCCAGCAGCTTAGGACCCGGGATCCTCCACTTT. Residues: CASSLGPGILHF. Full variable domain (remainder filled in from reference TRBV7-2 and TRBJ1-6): GAGVSQSPSNKVTEKGKDVELRCDPISGHTALYWYRQSLGQGLEFLIYFQGNSAPDKSGLPSDRFSAERTGGSVSTLTIQRTQQEDSAVYLCASSLGPGILHFGNGTRLTVT.

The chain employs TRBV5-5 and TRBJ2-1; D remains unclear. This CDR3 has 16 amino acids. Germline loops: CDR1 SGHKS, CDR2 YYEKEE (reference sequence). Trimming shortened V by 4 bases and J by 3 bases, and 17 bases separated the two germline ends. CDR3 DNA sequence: TGTGCCAGCAGCCCACTCGATAAGACTGGCTACAATGAGCAGTTCTTC. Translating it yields CASSPLDKTGYNEQFF.

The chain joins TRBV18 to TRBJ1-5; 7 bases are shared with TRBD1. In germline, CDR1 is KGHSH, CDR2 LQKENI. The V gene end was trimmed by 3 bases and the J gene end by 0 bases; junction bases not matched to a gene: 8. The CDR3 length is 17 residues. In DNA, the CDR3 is TGTGCCAGCTCACCCCAGGACAGGACCTATAGCAATCAGCCCCAGCATTTT. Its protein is CASSPQDRTYSNQPQHF.

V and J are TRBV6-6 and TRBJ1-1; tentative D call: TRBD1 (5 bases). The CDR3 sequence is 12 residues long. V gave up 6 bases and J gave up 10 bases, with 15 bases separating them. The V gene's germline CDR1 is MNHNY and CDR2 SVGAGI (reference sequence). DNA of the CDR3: TGTGCCAGCAGGATGGACACCCTGGGAGCTTTCTTT. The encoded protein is CASRMDTLGAFF.

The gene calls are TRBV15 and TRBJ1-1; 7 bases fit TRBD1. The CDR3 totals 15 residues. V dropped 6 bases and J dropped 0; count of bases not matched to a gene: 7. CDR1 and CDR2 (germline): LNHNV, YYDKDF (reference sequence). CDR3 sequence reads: CATRVPGQMNTEAFF. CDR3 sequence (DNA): TGTGCCACCAGGGTCCCGGGACAGATGAACACTGAAGCTTTCTTT. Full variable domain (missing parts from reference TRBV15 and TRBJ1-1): DAMVIQNPRYQVTQFGKPVTLSCSQTLNHNVMYWYQQKSSQAPKLLFHYYDKDFNNEADTPDNFQSRRPNTSFCFLDIRSPGLGDTAMYLCATRVPGQMNTEAFFGQGTRLTVV.

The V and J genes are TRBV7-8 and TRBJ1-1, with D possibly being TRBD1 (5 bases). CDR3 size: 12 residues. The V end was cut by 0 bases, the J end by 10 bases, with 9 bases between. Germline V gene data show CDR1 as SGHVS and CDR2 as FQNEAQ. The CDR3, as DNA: TGTGCCAGCAGCTTAGCCGGGAGGGGAGCTTTCTTT. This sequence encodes CASSLAGRGAFF.

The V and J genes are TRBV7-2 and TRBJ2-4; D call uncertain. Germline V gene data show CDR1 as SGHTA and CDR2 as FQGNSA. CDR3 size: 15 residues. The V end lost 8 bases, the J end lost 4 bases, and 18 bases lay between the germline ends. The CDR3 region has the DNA TGTGCCAGCCAAGTCTCGGGTACCGTAAAAAACATTCAGTACTTC. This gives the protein CASQVSGTVKNIQYF.

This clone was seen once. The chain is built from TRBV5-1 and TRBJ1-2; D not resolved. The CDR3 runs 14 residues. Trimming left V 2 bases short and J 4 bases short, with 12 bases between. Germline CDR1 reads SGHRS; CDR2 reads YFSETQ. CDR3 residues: CASSFGEGGYGYTF. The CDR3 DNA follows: TGCGCCAGCAGCTTTGGAGAAGGAGGCTATGGCTACACCTTC.

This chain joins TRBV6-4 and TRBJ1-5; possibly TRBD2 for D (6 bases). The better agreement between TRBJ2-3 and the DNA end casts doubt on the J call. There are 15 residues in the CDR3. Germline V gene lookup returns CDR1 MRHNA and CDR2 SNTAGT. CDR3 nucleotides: TGTGCCAGCAGTGCAGAGGGACTTAGCAATCAGCCCCAGTATTTT. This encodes CASSAEGLSNQPQYF.

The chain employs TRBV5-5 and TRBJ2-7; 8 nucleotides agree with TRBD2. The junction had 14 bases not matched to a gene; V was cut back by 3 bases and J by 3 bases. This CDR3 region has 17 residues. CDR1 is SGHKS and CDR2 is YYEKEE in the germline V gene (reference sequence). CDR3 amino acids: CASSWGAGGRIHYEQYF. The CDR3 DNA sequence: TGTGCCAGCAGCTGGGGGGCGGGGGGCCGAATTCACTACGAGCAGTACTTC.

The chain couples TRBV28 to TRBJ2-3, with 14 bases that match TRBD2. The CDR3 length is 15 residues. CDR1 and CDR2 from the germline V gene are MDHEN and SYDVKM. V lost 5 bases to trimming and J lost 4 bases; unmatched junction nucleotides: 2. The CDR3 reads CASSLGLAGADTQYF. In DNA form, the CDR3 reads TGTGCCAGCAGTCTGGGACTAGCGGGAGCAGATACGCAGTATTTT.

The CDR3 bases are TGCAGCGTTGGAAGCGCGGGCGGGACCCAGTACTTC. Translation gives CSVGSAGGTQYF. The chain recombines TRBV29-1 with TRBJ2-5, with D possibly matching TRBD2 (5 bases). CDR1 and CDR2 (germline): SQVTM, ANQGSEA. The V gene lost 4 bases and the J gene lost 7 bases, with 13 bases spanning the gap. There are 12 residues in the CDR3.

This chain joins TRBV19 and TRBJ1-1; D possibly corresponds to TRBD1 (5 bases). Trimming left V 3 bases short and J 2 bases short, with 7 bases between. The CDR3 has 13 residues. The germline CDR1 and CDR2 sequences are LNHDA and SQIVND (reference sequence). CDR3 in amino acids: CASSMGGNTEAFF. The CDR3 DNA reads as TGTGCCAGTAGTATGGGGGGAAACACTGAAGCTTTCTTT.

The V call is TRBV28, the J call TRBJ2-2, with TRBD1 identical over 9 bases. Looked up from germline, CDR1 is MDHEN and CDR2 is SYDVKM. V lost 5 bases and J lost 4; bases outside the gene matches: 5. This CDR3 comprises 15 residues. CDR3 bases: TGTGCCAGCAGTCGGGGACAGGGAATCACCGGGGAGCTGTTTTTT. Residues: CASSRGQGITGELFF.

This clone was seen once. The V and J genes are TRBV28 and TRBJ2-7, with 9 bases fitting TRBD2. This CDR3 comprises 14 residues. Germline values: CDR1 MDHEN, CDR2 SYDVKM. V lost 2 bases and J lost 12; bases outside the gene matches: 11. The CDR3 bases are TGTGCCAGCAGTTTACTGACAGGGCGGGAGGGCCGGTACTTC. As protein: CASSLLTGREGRYF.

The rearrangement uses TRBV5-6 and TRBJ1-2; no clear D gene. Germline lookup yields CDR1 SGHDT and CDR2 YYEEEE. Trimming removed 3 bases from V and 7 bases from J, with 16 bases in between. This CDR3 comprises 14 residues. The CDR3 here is CASSSTLDPFGYTF. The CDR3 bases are TGTGCCAGCAGCTCGACCCTAGACCCTTTTGGCTACACCTTC.

CDR3 sequence: CASSTDSNTDTQYF. The DNA for the CDR3 is TGTGCCAGCAGCACGGACTCGAACACAGATACGCAGTATTTT. This rearrangement joins TRBV4-2 to TRBJ2-3; tentatively, D is TRBD2 (5 bases). CDR3 length equals 14 residues. V lost 5 bases and J 2 bases, leaving 11 bases between the germline ends. Germline V gives CDR1 LGHNA, CDR2 YNFKEQ.

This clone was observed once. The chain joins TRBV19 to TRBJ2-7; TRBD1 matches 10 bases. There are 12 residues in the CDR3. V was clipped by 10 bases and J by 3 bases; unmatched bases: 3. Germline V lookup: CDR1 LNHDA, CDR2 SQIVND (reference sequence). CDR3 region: CATGQGVYEQYF. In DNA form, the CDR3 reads TGTGCCACCGGACAGGGGGTCTACGAGCAGTACTTC.

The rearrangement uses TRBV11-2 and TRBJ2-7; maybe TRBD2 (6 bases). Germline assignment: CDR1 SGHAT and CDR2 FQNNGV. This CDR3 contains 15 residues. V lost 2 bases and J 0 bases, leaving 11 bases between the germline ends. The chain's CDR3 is CASSLNAGPSYEQYF. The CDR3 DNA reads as TGTGCCAGCAGCTTAAACGCGGGGCCCTCCTACGAGCAGTACTTC.

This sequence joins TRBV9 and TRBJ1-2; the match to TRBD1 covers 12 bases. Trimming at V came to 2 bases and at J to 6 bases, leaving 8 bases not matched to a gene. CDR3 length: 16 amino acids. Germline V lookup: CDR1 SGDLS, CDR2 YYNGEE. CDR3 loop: CASSVDPGQGANGYTF. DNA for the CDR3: TGTGCCAGCAGCGTTGACCCGGGACAGGGGGCCAATGGCTACACCTTC.

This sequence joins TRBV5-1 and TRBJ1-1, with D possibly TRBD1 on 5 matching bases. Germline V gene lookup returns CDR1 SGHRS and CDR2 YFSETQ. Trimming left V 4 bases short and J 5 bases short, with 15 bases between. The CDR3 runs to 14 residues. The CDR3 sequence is CASSQSPGVTEAFF. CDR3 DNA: TGCGCCAGCAGCCAGTCCCCGGGGGTGACTGAAGCTTTCTTT. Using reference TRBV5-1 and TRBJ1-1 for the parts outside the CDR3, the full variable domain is KAGVTQTPRYLIKTRGQQVTLSCSPISGHRSVSWYQQTPGQGLQFLFEYFSETQRNKGNFPGRFSGRQFSNSRSEMNVSTLELGDSALYLCASSQSPGVTEAFFGQGTRLTVV.

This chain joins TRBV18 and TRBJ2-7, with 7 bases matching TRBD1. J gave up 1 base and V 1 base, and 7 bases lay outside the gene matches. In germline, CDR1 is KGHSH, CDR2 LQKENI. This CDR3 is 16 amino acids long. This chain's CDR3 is CASSPRRDSLSYEQYF. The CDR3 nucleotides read TGTGCCAGCTCACCACGCCGGGACAGCCTTTCCTACGAGCAGTACTTC.

The CDR3 DNA is TGCAGTGCTAGTGGCTCAGAACTAGAGAATTCACCCCTCCACTTT. It codes for CSASGSELENSPLHF. The gene calls are TRBV20-1 and TRBJ1-6; D ambiguous. This CDR3 is built from 15 residues. Trimming pared 3 bases from V and 7 bases from J, leaving 16 bases between. CDR1 and CDR2 (germline): DFQATT, SNEGSKA (reference sequence).

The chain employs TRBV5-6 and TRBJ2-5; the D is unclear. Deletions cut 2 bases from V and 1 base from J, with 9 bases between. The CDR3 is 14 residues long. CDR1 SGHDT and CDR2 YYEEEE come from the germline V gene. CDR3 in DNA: TGTGCCAGCAGCTTTGGGCGTTTCCAAGAGACCCAGTACTTC. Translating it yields CASSFGRFQETQYF.